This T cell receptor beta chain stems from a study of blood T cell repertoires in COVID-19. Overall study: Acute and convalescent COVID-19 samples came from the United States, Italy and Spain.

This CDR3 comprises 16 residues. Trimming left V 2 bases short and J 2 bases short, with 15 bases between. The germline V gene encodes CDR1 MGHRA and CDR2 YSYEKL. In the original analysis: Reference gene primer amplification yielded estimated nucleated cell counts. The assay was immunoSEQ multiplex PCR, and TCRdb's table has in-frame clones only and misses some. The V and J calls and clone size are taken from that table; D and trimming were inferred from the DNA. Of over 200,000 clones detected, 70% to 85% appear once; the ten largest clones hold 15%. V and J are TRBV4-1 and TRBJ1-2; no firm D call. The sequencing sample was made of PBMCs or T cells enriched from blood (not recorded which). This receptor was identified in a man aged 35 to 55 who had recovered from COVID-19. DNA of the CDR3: TGCGCCAGCAGCCAACCCCTCTCTCCCGTAAACTATGGCTACACCTTC. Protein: CASSQPLSPVNYGYTF.